Below, 23 T cell receptor beta chains from the same sample are listed, as sequenced in a study of blood T cell repertoires in COVID-19. The assay was immunoSEQ multiplex PCR, and TCRdb's table has in-frame clones only and misses some. Of some 90,000 clones listed, roughly 90% are singletons. The source material was peripheral blood. All receptors come from a woman older than 75 with acute or convalescent COVID-19.

The chain uses TRBV10-3 and TRBJ1-6; 7 positions agree with TRBD1. Trimming removed 6 bases from V and 1 base from J; junction bases left unmatched: 6. The CDR3 has 16 amino acids. CDR1 and CDR2 (germline): ENHRY, SYGVKD. The CDR3: CAIRRTGDSYNSPLHF. In DNA form, the CDR3 reads TGTGCCATCAGGAGGACAGGAGATTCCTATAATTCACCCCTCCACTTT.

The V and J genes are TRBV3-1 (or the pseudogene TRBV3-2) and TRBJ2-7, with 9 bases lining up with TRBD1. The CDR3 has 13 amino acids. Losses at the gene ends were 5 bases for V and 3 bases for J; bases not matched to a gene: 2. CDR1 and CDR2 from the germline V gene are LGHDT and YNNKEL (reference sequence). Here the CDR3 reads CASSGGQGYEQYF. CDR3 sequence (DNA): TGTGCCAGCAGCGGGGGACAGGGCTACGAGCAGTACTTC.

The chain employs TRBV4-1 and TRBJ1-1, with TRBD1 identical over 7 bases. The V and J ends lost 4 bases and 3 bases, in that order; junction bases with no gene match: 5. CDR3 length: 14 residues. Germline assignment: CDR1 MGHRA and CDR2 YSYEKL. The DNA for the CDR3 is TGCGCCAGCAGCCGGGGACAGACGGACACTGAAGCTTTCTTT. Amino acids: CASSRGQTDTEAFF.

This clone was detected only once. V gene TRBV2 combines with J gene TRBJ1-6; 8 nucleotides match TRBD1. V lost 7 bases to trimming and J lost 7 bases; unmatched junction nucleotides: 9. The CDR3 consists of 15 residues. The germline V gene encodes CDR1 SNHLY and CDR2 FYNNEI. CDR3 sequence reads: CASTLDRVVNSPLHF. In DNA, the CDR3 is TGTGCCAGCACCCTGGACAGGGTTGTGAATTCACCCCTCCACTTT.

In its sample, this clone was seen a few times. This chain links TRBV9 with TRBJ2-3; maybe TRBD2 (5 bases). This CDR3 comprises 14 residues. V was pared by 4 bases and J by 0 bases, with 9 bases between. Germline V gene data show CDR1 as SGDLS and CDR2 as YYNGEE. CDR3 nucleotides: TGTGCCAGCAGCACGGACTTAAGCACAGATACGCAGTATTTT. This sequence encodes CASSTDLSTDTQYF.

The genes are TRBV10-3 and TRBJ1-2; a weak D match, TRBD1 (5 bases). Germline-derived CDR1 and CDR2 are ENHRY and SYGVKD. The ends were cut back, 2 bases at V and 6 bases at J, with 10 bases in the middle. CDR3 length equals 13 residues. The CDR3 region is CAISEDRTHGYTF. The CDR3 DNA sequence: TGTGCCATCAGTGAGGATAGGACACATGGCTACACCTTC.

Notes on this clone: At one end, the junction sequence differs from germline, possibly due to a read error. The chain carries TRBV10-1 and TRBJ2-4; 15 nucleotides align to TRBD2. Germline CDR1 and CDR2: WNHNN and SYGVQD (reference sequence). This CDR3 contains 18 residues. CDR3 nucleotides: TGCGCCAGCAGGGCACGGACTAGCGGGGGGGAAACCAAAAACATTCAGTACTTT. Encoded protein: CASRARTSGGETKNIQYF.

The V and J genes are TRBV29-1 and TRBJ2-7; D unresolved. CDR3 size: 11 residues. Germline assignment: CDR1 SQVTM and CDR2 ANQGSEA. V was clipped by 1 base and J by 5 bases, with 6 bases between them. The CDR3 protein is CSVEGPNEQYF. CDR3 DNA sequence: TGCAGCGTTGAAGGGCCCAACGAGCAGTACTTC.

The chain combines TRBV3-1 (or the pseudogene TRBV3-2) with TRBJ1-5; tentative D call: TRBD1 (5 bases). This CDR3 is 15 amino acids long. The V gene's germline CDR1 is LGHDT and CDR2 YNNKEL (reference sequence). With 1 base removed from V and 7 bases from J, the gap between germline ends came to 14 bases. CDR3 residues: CASSQGQGKGQPQHF. The DNA of the CDR3 is TGTGCCAGCAGCCAAGGTCAGGGTAAGGGACAGCCCCAGCATTTT.

The CDR3 DNA reads as TGTGCCAGCAGCGGGGACAGGGCCGGATGGAACTATGGCTACACCTTC. Amino acids: CASSGDRAGWNYGYTF. The gene calls are TRBV9 and TRBJ1-2, with 9 bases that match TRBD1. CDR3 length: 16 residues. The germline gives CDR1 SGDLS, CDR2 YYNGEE. V shed 3 bases, J shed 2 bases, and the junction held 8 bases outside the gene matches.

The rearrangement links TRBV6-5 to TRBJ2-2, with D unclear. This CDR3 contains 13 residues. Trimming removed 4 bases from V and 4 bases from J, with 7 bases in between. CDR1 is MNHEY, CDR2 SVGAGI, per germline. The CDR3 here is CASSFSFTGELFF. The CDR3 coding sequence is TGTGCCAGCAGTTTCAGTTTCACCGGGGAGCTGTTTTTT.

The chain recombines TRBV29-1 with TRBJ2-3; D perhaps matches TRBD2 (6 bases). This CDR3 is 13 amino acids long. Germline CDR1 is SQVTM and CDR2 is ANQGSEA. Trimming took 3 bases from V and 6 from J, leaving 13 bases between them. CDR3 sequence: CSVEVGGGDTQYF. DNA of the CDR3: TGCAGCGTTGAGGTCGGGGGAGGCGATACGCAGTATTTT.

The chain has TRBV20-1 and TRBJ2-7, with TRBD2 matching 7 bases. V lost 3 bases to trimming and J lost 1 base; unmatched junction nucleotides: 6. The CDR3 is 14 residues long. Germline CDR1 reads DFQATT; CDR2 reads SNEGSKA (reference sequence). CDR3 loop: CSASGSGVSYEQYF. CDR3 DNA sequence: TGCAGTGCTAGTGGCAGCGGGGTTTCCTACGAGCAGTACTTC.

This sequence joins TRBV6-2 or TRBV6-3 and TRBJ2-3; 12 bases are shared with TRBD2. The germline V gene has CDR1 MNHEY and CDR2 SVGEGT. CDR3 length equals 17 residues. With 4 bases clipped from V and 2 bases from J, the junction kept 7 bases outside the gene matches. The CDR3 spells CASSSRTSGALTDTQYF. The CDR3 DNA is TGTGCCAGCAGTTCCCGGACTAGCGGGGCCCTCACAGATACGCAGTATTTT.

This clone was observed a single time. J is TRBJ2-1 and V is TRBV30, with 7 bases matching TRBD1. The V segment lost 8 bases and the J segment 3 bases; nucleotides outside the gene matches: 7. Germline V gene data show CDR1 as GTSNPN and CDR2 as SVGIG (reference sequence). CDR3 size: 13 residues. CDR3 sequence: CAGNRGIYNEQFF. CDR3 coding DNA: TGTGCCGGAAACAGGGGAATCTACAATGAGCAGTTCTTC. Combining the CDR3 with reference TRBV30 and TRBJ2-1 gives the whole variable domain SQTIHQWPATLVQPVGSPLSLECTVEGTSNPNLYWYRQAAGRGLQLLFYSVGIGQISSEVPQNLSASRPQDRQFILSSKKLLLSDSGFYLCAGNRGIYNEQFFGPGTRLTVL.

The chain is built from TRBV27 and TRBJ1-5; D is perhaps TRBD1 (5 bases). The V end lost 6 bases, the J end lost 0 bases, and 15 bases lay between the germline ends. The CDR3 loop spans 16 amino acids. Germline V gene sequence: CDR1 MNHEY, CDR2 SMNVEV (reference sequence). In DNA form, the CDR3 reads TGTGCCAGCAGGCCGACGGGACTATATAGCAATCAGCCCCAGCATTTT. It codes for CASRPTGLYSNQPQHF.

The V and J genes are TRBV5-1 and TRBJ1-2; the D is unclear. Trimming shortened V by 4 bases and J by 6 bases, and 16 bases separated the two germline ends. Germline V gene data show CDR1 as SGHRS and CDR2 as YFSETQ. The CDR3 is 14 residues long. The CDR3 spells CASSPRGFLNGYTF. The DNA of the CDR3 is TGCGCCAGCAGCCCCCGCGGTTTTCTTAATGGCTACACCTTC.

The chain links TRBV11-3 to TRBJ2-3; a possible D gene is TRBD2 (7 bases). V was clipped by 3 bases and J by 4 bases, with 17 bases between them. The CDR3 extends over 16 amino acids. Per the germline V gene, CDR1 is SGHNT and CDR2 is YENEEA. CDR3 in amino acids: CASSLRNGGLSDTQYF. CDR3 DNA: TGTGCCAGCAGCTTGAGGAACGGGGGGCTTTCAGATACGCAGTATTTT.

The chain links TRBV24-1 to TRBJ1-2; perhaps TRBD1 as D (6 bases). V gave up 3 bases and J gave up 3 bases, with 19 bases separating them. In germline, CDR1 is KGHDR, CDR2 SFDVKD. This CDR3 comprises 17 residues. Here the CDR3 DNA reads TGTGCCACCAGTGATACGGGACAAGGTGGCGGAGACTATGGCTACACCTTC. It codes for CATSDTGQGGGDYGYTF.

This clone was seen only a few times. The genes are TRBV2 and TRBJ1-1; 8 positions agree with TRBD1. Trimming at V came to 3 bases and at J to 11 bases, leaving 17 bases not matched to a gene. Looked up from germline, CDR1 is SNHLY and CDR2 is FYNNEI. The CDR3 loop spans 16 amino acids. Here the CDR3 reads CASSDTPGAGGIDAFF. The CDR3 DNA is TGTGCCAGCAGTGACACCCCCGGGGCAGGGGGCATTGATGCTTTCTTT.

The chain uses TRBV12-5 and TRBJ1-2; D gene ambiguous. The CDR3 spans 11 residues. Between the trimmed V and J ends, which lost 6 bases and 2 bases, there was a span of 4 bases. Looked up from germline, CDR1 is LGHNT and CDR2 is FRNRAP. CDR3 protein: CASGRNYGYTF. CDR3 DNA: TGTGCTAGTGGGCGGAACTATGGCTACACCTTC.

The rearrangement links TRBV5-1 to TRBJ2-7; no clear D gene. Germline V gene sequence: CDR1 SGHRS, CDR2 YFSETQ. Trimming cost V 1 base and J 6 bases, with 11 bases left between them. This CDR3 has 13 residues. The CDR3 sequence is CASSLNTVGEQYF. For the CDR3, the DNA is TGCGCCAGCAGCTTGAATACAGTTGGCGAGCAGTACTTC.

This clone was found a few times. The chain couples TRBV24-1 to TRBJ2-1; D unresolved. There are 16 residues in the CDR3. The V and J ends lost 3 bases and 0 bases respectively, with 11 bases between them. Looked up from germline, CDR1 is KGHDR and CDR2 is SFDVKD. The CDR3 region is CATSDHRRSSYNEQFF. CDR3 nucleotides: TGTGCCACCAGTGATCATCGACGGAGCTCCTACAATGAGCAGTTCTTC.